Shown below are 19 T cell receptor beta chains from a single sample sequenced in a study of graft-versus-host responses after intestinal transplantation. Clones were sequenced by immunoSEQ multiplex PCR, and TCRdb holds only the in-frame ones, with some missing. The table shows approximately 110,000 clones, with roughly 92% occurring only once. These receptors are not linked to any known antigen. The sample was unstimulated CD4+ T cells sorted from spleen or lymph node cells, taken before transplant. These receptor sequences come from a human donor who was the organ donor for an intestinal transplant.

The genes are TRBV28 and TRBJ1-5; D not certain. CDR1 MDHEN and CDR2 SYDVKM come from the germline V gene. The CDR3 totals 10 residues. V lost 4 bases and J 13 bases, leaving 8 bases between the germline ends. The CDR3 DNA follows: TGTGCCAGCAGTTCCACGATACAGCATTTT. Encoded protein: CASSSTIQHF.

The rearrangement uses TRBV4-1 and TRBJ2-2, with TRBD1 matching over 9 bases. The CDR3 has 16 residues. CDR1 and CDR2 (germline): MGHRA, YSYEKL. The junction had 5 bases not matched to a gene; V was cut back by 2 bases and J by 4 bases. The CDR3 nucleotides are TGCGCCAGCAGCCAACCCAGGACAGGGGTCACCGGGGAGCTGTTTTTT. Its translation is CASSQPRTGVTGELFF.

This clone has a single count. The chain links TRBV5-1 to TRBJ1-2, with a tentative D call TRBD1 (6 bases). The CDR3 loop spans 14 amino acids. The germline gives CDR1 SGHRS, CDR2 YFSETQ. V shed 3 bases and J shed 4 bases, with 13 bases lying between them. This CDR3 reads CASSSLKDSYGYTF. DNA for the CDR3: TGCGCCAGCAGCTCGCTAAAGGACAGCTATGGCTACACCTTC.

Concerning this clone itself: Within the sample, other DNA sequences also encode this same CDR3. This chain joins TRBV27 and TRBJ2-5; D is uncertain. V was clipped by 4 bases and J by 7 bases, with 16 bases between them. The CDR3 sequence is 14 residues long. The germline gives CDR1 MNHEY, CDR2 SMNVEV (reference sequence). CDR3 protein: CASSSGGGLGTQYF. The CDR3 DNA sequence: TGTGCCAGCAGTTCGGGTGGTGGGTTGGGGACCCAGTACTTC.

V gene TRBV7-2 combines with J gene TRBJ1-1; D is unclear. With 1 base removed from V and 11 bases from J, the gap between germline ends came to 14 bases. The CDR3 length is 13 residues. In germline, CDR1 is SGHTA, CDR2 FQGNSA. The CDR3 is CASSLDFPGLAFF. CDR3 nucleotides: TGTGCCAGCAGCTTAGATTTTCCGGGCCTCGCTTTCTTT.

This rearrangement joins TRBV29-1 to TRBJ1-4; 11 nucleotides match TRBD1. Losses at the gene ends were 8 bases for V and 7 bases for J; bases not matched to a gene: 12. CDR3 size: 15 residues. Germline lookup yields CDR1 SQVTM and CDR2 ANQGSEA. CDR3 in amino acids: CSTTGTGGFFEKLFF. The CDR3 bases are TGCAGCACCACCGGGACAGGGGGTTTTTTTGAAAAACTGTTTTTT.

The CDR3 loop reads CASSLVPRGLDEQYF. DNA for the CDR3: TGTGCCAGCAGCTTGGTCCCGCGGGGGCTCGACGAGCAGTACTTC. The chain employs TRBV5-6 and TRBJ2-7, with a weak D call TRBD2 (7 bases). Germline V gene lookup returns CDR1 SGHDT and CDR2 YYEEEE. The CDR3 spans 15 residues. V dropped 0 bases and J dropped 5 bases, with 15 bases sitting between them. Based on the CDR3 plus reference TRBV5-6 and TRBJ2-7, the full variable domain is DAGVTQSPTHLIKTRGQQVTLRCSPKSGHDTVSWYQQALGQGPQFIFQYYEEEERQRGNFPDRFSGHQFPNYSSELNVNALLLGDSALYLCASSLVPRGLDEQYFGPGTRLTVT.

The table lists this clone with a count of one. The V gene is TRBV4-2, the J gene TRBJ2-3; D not certain. Germline CDR1 is LGHNA and CDR2 is YNFKEQ. Trimming took off 1 base at V and 0 bases at J, with 11 bases between the two ends. The CDR3 has 16 residues. The CDR3 DNA sequence: TGTGCCAGCAGCCAAGTGACGGTGGCTAGCACAGATACGCAGTATTTT. This encodes CASSQVTVASTDTQYF.

CDR3 bases: TGTGCCAGCACCACAGGGGCTGGGGGCTACACCTTC. It translates to CASTTGAGGYTF. The rearrangement links TRBV25-1 to TRBJ1-2; 7 bases are shared with TRBD1. Germline CDR1 MGHDK, CDR2 SYGVNS. The CDR3 totals 12 residues. The V segment lost 7 bases and the J segment 8 bases; nucleotides outside the gene matches: 7.

The chain employs TRBV10-3 and TRBJ2-7, with 13 bases that match TRBD2. This CDR3 is built from 14 residues. Per germline, CDR1 ENHRY and CDR2 SYGVKD. V shed 10 bases, J shed 3 bases, and the junction held 6 bases outside the gene matches. The CDR3 sequence: CATRLAGGHYEQYF. The CDR3 nucleotides read TGTGCCACCCGACTAGCGGGAGGCCACTACGAGCAGTACTTC.

V and J are TRBV10-1 and TRBJ1-3; 7 bases are a match to TRBD1. The CDR3 runs to 17 residues. The V gene's germline CDR1 is WNHNN and CDR2 SYGVQD (reference sequence). V dropped 9 bases and J dropped 5; count of bases not matched to a gene: 19. CDR3 loop: CARTGTAGNSLRNTIYF. The DNA of the CDR3 is TGCGCCAGGACCGGGACAGCAGGAAACTCTCTTCGAAACACCATATATTTT.

The rearrangement links TRBV19 to TRBJ2-5; 7 bases align to TRBD2. Germline V CDR1 and CDR2: LNHDA, SQIVND (reference sequence). With 0 bases clipped from V and 2 bases from J, the junction kept 3 bases outside the gene matches. There are 15 residues in the CDR3. The CDR3 is CASSIDPGLQETQYF. In DNA, the CDR3 is TGTGCCAGTAGTATAGACCCGGGACTACAAGAGACCCAGTACTTC.

The V and J genes are TRBV7-2 and TRBJ2-5, with D tentatively TRBD1 (6 bases). Trimming cost V 0 bases and J 4 bases, with 27 bases left between them. CDR1 is SGHTA and CDR2 is FQGNSA in the germline V gene. The CDR3 extends over 20 amino acids. The CDR3 is CASSLASIRGPLPYIETQYF. The CDR3 coding sequence is TGTGCCAGCAGCTTAGCTTCAATCAGGGGCCCACTCCCTTACATAGAGACCCAGTACTTC.

The genes are TRBV7-8 and TRBJ2-1, with D perhaps being TRBD1 or TRBD2 (5 bases each). V was pared by 2 bases and J by 3 bases, with 17 bases between. This CDR3 region has 17 residues. The germline V gene encodes CDR1 SGHVS and CDR2 FQNEAQ. The CDR3 loop is CASSLTWIRGGYNEQFF. DNA for the CDR3: TGTGCCAGCAGCTTAACATGGATCCGGGGCGGCTACAATGAGCAGTTCTTC.

The V and J genes are TRBV19 and TRBJ1-2; 8 bases match TRBD1. Germline V gives CDR1 LNHDA, CDR2 SQIVND (reference sequence). This CDR3 spans 13 amino acids. The V gene end was trimmed by 5 bases and the J gene end by 6 bases; junction bases not matched to a gene: 5. CDR3 in DNA: TGTGCCAGTAGTCTTGGACAGGGACATGGCTACACCTTC. Translated, it gives CASSLGQGHGYTF.

This chain connects TRBV5-4 to TRBJ2-1; 9 bases are shared with TRBD2. Trimming removed 4 bases from V and 3 bases from J; junction bases left unmatched: 17. The length of the CDR3 is 19 residues. In germline, CDR1 is SGHNT, CDR2 YYREEE (reference sequence). The CDR3 spells CASSGGGASGTVVYNEQFF. The DNA of the CDR3 is TGTGCCAGCAGCGGCGGGGGGGCTAGCGGGACGGTGGTCTACAATGAGCAGTTCTTC. Complete variable domain (other parts from reference TRBV5-4 and TRBJ2-1): ETGVTQSPTHLIKTRGQQVTLRCSSQSGHNTVSWYQQALGQGPQFIFQYYREEENGRGNFPPRFSGLQFPNYSSELNVNALELDDSALYLCASSGGGASGTVVYNEQFFGPGTRLTVL.

This chain links TRBV30 with TRBJ2-4; 9 positions match TRBD2. Germline CDR1 and CDR2: GTSNPN and SVGIG (reference sequence). The CDR3 loop spans 15 amino acids. V lost 0 bases and J lost 3; bases outside the gene matches: 3. The CDR3 here is CAWSVQAGGKNIQYF. CDR3 nucleotide sequence: TGTGCCTGGAGTGTACAAGCGGGAGGCAAAAACATTCAGTACTTC.

The chain links TRBV30 to TRBJ1-5; the D gene is possibly TRBD1 (5 bases). CDR3 length: 15 amino acids. Trimming took off 2 bases at V and 0 bases at J, with 11 bases between the two ends. The germline V gene has CDR1 GTSNPN and CDR2 SVGIG (reference sequence). The CDR3 DNA follows: TGTGCCTGGAGTTGGACCGGGGGTAGCAATCAGCCCCAGCATTTT. Amino acids: CAWSWTGGSNQPQHF.

The rearrangement uses TRBV5-1 and TRBJ2-7; maybe TRBD1 (7 bases). The CDR3 extends over 14 amino acids. Germline-derived CDR1 and CDR2 are SGHRS and YFSETQ. V dropped 5 bases and J dropped 3 bases, with 15 bases sitting between them. CDR3 region: CASRAGQSYYEQYF. Here the CDR3 DNA reads TGCGCCAGCAGGGCGGGACAGTCTTACTACGAGCAGTACTTC.